The clone carrying this TCR beta chain appeared once. The sample is drawn from a study of blood T cell repertoires in COVID-19. The wider study: Collection of acute and convalescent COVID-19 samples took place in the United States, Italy and Spain. Sample material is recorded as cDNA or gDNA derived from T cells, B-cell-depleted T cells, or PBMCs.

V shed 7 bases and J shed 4 bases, with 16 bases lying between them. CDR1 MNHEY and CDR2 SVGAGI come from the germline V gene. This CDR3 spans 14 amino acids. Original methodology: By means of reference gene primer amplification, nucleated cell counts were estimated. Measured with immunoSEQ multiplex PCR; TCRdb has only the in-frame clones, and not every one. V and J calls and clone size come straight from that table; D and trimming were deduced from the DNA. The table has about 110,000 clones, about two thirds seen once. This sequence originates from a human donor with acute or convalescent COVID-19. The donor label of this sample is uncertain. Material: peripheral blood. The chain combines TRBV6-5 with TRBJ1-2; a weak D match, TRBD1 (5 bases). The DNA of the CDR3 is TGTGCCAGCAAACTGGGGGGATGGAGCTATGGCTACACCTTC. Protein product: CASKLGGWSYGYTF.